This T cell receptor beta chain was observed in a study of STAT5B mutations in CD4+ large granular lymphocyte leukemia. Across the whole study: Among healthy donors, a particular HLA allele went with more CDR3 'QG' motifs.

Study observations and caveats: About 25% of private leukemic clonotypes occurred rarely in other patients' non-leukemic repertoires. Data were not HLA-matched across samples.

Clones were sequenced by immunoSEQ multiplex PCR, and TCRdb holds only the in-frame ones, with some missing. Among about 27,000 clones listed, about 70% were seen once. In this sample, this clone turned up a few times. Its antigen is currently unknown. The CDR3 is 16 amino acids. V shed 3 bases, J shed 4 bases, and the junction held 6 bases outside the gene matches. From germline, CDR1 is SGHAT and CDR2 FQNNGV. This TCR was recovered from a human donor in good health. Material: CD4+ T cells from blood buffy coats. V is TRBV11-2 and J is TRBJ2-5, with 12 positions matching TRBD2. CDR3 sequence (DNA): TGTGCCAGCAGCTTTAATCCGGGACTAGCGGGAGAGACCCAGTACTTC. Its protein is CASSFNPGLAGETQYF.